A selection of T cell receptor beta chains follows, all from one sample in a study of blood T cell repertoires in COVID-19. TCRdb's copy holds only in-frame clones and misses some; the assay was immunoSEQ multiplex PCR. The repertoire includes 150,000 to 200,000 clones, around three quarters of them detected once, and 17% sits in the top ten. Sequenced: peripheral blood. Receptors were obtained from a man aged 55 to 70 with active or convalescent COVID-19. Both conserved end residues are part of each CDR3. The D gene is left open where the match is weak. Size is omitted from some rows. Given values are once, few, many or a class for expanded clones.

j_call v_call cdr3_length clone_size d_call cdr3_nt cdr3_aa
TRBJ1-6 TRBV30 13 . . TGTGCCTGGAGAGGAGGGTCTGGTTCACCCCTCCACTTT CAWRGGSGSPLHF
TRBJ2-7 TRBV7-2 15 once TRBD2 TGTGCCAGCAGATACCAGACTAGCGGTTCCTACGAGCAGTACTTC CASRYQTSGSYEQYF
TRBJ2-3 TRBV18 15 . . TGTGCCAGCTCACCATCGCGACTGAACACAGATACGCAGTATTTT CASSPSRLNTDTQYF
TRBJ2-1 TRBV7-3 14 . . TGTGCCAGCAGCTTAGCGGGGCGAGGCAATGAGCAGTTCTTC CASSLAGRGNEQFF
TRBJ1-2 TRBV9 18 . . TGTGCCAGCAGCCCCTCGCCCAATAATCGACAGGCCGAGTTTGGCTACACCTTC CASSPSPNNRQAEFGYTF
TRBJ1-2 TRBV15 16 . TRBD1 TGTGCCACCAGCAGGGACTTACCGGGACAGGGCTATGGCTACACCTTC CATSRDLPGQGYGYTF
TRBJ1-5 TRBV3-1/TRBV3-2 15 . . TGTGCCAGCAGCCAAGCCGGGGGTGGCAATCAGCCCCAGCATTTT CASSQAGGGNQPQHF
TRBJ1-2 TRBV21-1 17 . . TGTGCCAGCACCGCTAATCCTAGACAGCGCCTCGCTCAGGGCTACACCTTC CASTANPRQRLAQGYTF
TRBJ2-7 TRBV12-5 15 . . TGTGCTAGTGGTTTGCCCAGCACAGTGACCTACGAGCAGTACTTC CASGLPSTVTYEQYF
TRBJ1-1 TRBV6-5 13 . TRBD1 TGTGCCAGCAGTTACCCGGGACAGGGTTCGGCTTTCTTT CASSYPGQGSAFF
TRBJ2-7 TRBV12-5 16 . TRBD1 TGTGCTAGTGGCCGACCCCGGACAGGACCCGGATACGAGCAGTACTTC CASGRPRTGPGYEQYF
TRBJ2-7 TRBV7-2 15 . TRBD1 TGTGCCAGCAGCTTAGCGGGGCAGGGGGCCTACGAGCAGTACTTC CASSLAGQGAYEQYF